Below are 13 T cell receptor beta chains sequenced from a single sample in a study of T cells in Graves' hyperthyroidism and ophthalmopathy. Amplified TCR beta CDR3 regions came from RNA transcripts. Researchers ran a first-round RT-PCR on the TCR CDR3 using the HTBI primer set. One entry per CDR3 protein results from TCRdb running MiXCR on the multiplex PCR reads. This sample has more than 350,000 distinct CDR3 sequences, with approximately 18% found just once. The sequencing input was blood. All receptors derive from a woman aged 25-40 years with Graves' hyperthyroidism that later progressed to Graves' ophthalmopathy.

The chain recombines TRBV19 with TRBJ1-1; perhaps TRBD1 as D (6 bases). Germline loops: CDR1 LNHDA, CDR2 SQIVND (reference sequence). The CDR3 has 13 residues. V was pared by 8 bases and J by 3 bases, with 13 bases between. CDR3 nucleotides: TGTGCCAGTGGGAGCAGGGGAGACACTGAAGCTTTCTTT. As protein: CASGSRGDTEAFF.

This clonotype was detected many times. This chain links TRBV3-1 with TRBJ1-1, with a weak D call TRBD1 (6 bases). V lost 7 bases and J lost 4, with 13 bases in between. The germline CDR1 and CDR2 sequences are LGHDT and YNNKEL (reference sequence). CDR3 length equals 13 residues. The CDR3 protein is CASNPGGSTEAFF. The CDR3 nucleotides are TGTGCCAGCAACCCGGGGGGCAGCACTGAAGCTTTCTTT.

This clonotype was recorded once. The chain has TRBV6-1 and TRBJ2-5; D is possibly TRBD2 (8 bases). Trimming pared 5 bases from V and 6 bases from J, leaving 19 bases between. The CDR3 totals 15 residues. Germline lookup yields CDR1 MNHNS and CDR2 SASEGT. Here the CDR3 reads CASSPFSGGGKTQYF. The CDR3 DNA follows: TGTGCCAGCAGTCCTTTTTCGGGAGGGGGCAAGACCCAGTACTTC.

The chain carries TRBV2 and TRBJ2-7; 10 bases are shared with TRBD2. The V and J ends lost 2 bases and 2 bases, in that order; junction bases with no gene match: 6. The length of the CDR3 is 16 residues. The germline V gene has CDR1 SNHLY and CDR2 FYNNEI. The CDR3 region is CASSESLGLAAYEQYV. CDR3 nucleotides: TGTGCCAGCAGTGAATCCCTCGGACTAGCGGCCTACGAGCAGTACGTC.

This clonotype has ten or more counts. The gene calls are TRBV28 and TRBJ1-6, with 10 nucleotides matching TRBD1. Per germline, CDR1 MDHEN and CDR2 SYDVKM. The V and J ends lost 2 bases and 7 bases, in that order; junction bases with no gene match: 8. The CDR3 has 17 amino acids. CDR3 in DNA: TGTGCCAGCAGTTTAGTCCATCCGGGACAGGGGAATTCACCCCTCCACTTT. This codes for CASSLVHPGQGNSPLHF.

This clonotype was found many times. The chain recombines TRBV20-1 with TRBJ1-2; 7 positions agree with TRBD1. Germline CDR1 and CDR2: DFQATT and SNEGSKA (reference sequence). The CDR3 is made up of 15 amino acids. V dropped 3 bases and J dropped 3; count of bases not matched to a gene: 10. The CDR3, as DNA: TGCAGTGCTAGGGGGAGGCGACAGGGTGACTATGGCTACACCTTC. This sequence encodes CSARGRRQGDYGYTF.

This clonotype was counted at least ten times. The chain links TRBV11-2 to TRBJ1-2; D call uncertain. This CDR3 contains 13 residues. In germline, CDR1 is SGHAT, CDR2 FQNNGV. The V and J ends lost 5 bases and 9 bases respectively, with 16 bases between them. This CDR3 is CASSTRPGVSYTF. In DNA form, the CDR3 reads TGTGCCAGCAGCACAAGACCCGGGGTGAGCTACACCTTC.

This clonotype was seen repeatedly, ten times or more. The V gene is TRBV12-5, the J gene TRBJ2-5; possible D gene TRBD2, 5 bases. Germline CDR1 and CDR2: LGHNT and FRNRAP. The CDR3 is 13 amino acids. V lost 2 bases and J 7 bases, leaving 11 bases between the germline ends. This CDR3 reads CASGLWREGTQYF. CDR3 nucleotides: TGTGCTAGTGGTTTGTGGCGTGAGGGGACCCAGTACTTC. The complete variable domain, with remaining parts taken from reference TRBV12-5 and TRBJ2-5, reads DARVTQTPRHKVTEMGQEVTMRCQPILGHNTVFWYRQTMMQGLELLAYFRNRAPLDDSGMPKDRFSAEMPDATLATLKIQPSEPRDSAVYFCASGLWREGTQYFGPGTRLLVL.

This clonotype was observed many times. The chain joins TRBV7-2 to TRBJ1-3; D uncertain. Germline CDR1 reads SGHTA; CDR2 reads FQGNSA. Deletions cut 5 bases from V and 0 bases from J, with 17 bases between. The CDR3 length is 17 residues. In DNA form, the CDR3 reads TGTGCCAGCAGCCCCATGGCAGTGCGTATCTCTGGAAACACCATATATTTT. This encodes CASSPMAVRISGNTIYF.

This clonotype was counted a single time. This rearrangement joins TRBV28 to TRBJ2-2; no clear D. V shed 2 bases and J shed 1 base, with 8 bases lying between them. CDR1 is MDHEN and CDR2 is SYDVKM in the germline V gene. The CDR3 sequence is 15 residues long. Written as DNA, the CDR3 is TGTGCCAGCAGTTTAGATCCCGGGAACACCGGGGAGCTGTTTTTT. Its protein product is CASSLDPGNTGELFF.

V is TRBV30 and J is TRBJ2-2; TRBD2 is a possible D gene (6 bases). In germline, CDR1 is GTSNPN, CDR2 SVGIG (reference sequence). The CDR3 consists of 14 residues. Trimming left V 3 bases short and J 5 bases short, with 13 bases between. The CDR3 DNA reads TGTGCCTGGAGAGAGACGGGAGTTACCGGGGAGCTGTTTTTT. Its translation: CAWRETGVTGELFF.

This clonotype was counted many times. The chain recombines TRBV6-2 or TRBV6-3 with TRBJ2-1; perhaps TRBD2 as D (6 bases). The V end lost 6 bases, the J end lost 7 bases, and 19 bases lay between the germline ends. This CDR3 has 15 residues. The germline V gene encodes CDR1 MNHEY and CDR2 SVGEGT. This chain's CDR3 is CASSTGGFRSNEQFF. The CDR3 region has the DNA TGTGCCAGCAGCACCGGAGGGTTTAGAAGTAATGAGCAGTTCTTC.

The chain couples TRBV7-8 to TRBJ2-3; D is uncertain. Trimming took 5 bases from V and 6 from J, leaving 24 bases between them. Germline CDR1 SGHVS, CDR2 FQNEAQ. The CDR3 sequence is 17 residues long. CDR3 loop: CASSQTHSGLRYDTQYF. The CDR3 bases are TGTGCCAGCAGCCAAACCCACTCAGGCCTACGGTACGATACGCAGTATTTT.